Below are 13 T cell receptor beta chains sequenced from a single sample in a study of cytomegalovirus exposure and HLA in healthy donors. The primer mix had 60 Vbeta and 13 Jbeta primers. TCRdb's copy holds only in-frame clones and misses some; the assay was immunoSEQ multiplex PCR. The sample has approximately 130,000 clones, around 80% seen once. Sequencing input: PBMCs. The source of these receptors is a boy under 10 years old in good health and CMV-seronegative.

This clone was seen more than once but under ten times. This sequence joins TRBV4-1 and TRBJ2-7, with 12 positions matching TRBD1. The junction had 5 bases not matched to a gene; V was cut back by 0 bases and J by 5 bases. Germline V gives CDR1 MGHRA, CDR2 YSYEKL. The CDR3 runs to 16 residues. The CDR3 DNA reads TGCGCCAGCAGCCAAGAGGAGGGGACAGGGGGCCACGAGCAGTACTTC. The encoded protein is CASSQEEGTGGHEQYF.

Here the CDR3 reads CASSDGSGNTEAFF. The CDR3 DNA sequence: TGTGCCAGCAGTGATGGCAGTGGGAACACTGAAGCTTTCTTT. V is TRBV25-1 and J is TRBJ1-1, with D unresolved. Trimming removed 3 bases from V and 1 base from J, with 9 bases in between. CDR3 size: 14 residues. The germline CDR1 and CDR2 sequences are MGHDK and SYGVNS.

The chain employs TRBV27 and TRBJ1-2; D call uncertain. Germline values: CDR1 MNHEY, CDR2 SMNVEV (reference sequence). CDR3 length equals 18 residues. The V gene lost 5 bases and the J gene lost 4 bases, with 26 bases spanning the gap. Here the CDR3 DNA reads TGTGCCAGCAGTGACTTGCCGGGATTGCATCCTATGGGCTATGGCTACACCTTC. Its protein is CASSDLPGLHPMGYGYTF.

In regard to this clone: At one end, the junction sequence differs from germline, possibly due to a read error. The chain is built from TRBV11-1 and TRBJ2-1, with TRBD1 as a possible D gene (6 bases). Germline V gene data show CDR1 as SGHAT and CDR2 as FQDESV (reference sequence). The CDR3 loop spans 12 amino acids. In nucleotides, the CDR3 is TGTGCCAGCAGCAAGCAGGGGTGGGCCCAGCTCTTC. Amino acids: CASSKQGWAQLF.

The gene calls are TRBV5-1 and TRBJ2-3, with 7 bases aligning to TRBD1. The CDR3 totals 16 residues. Germline V lookup: CDR1 SGHRS, CDR2 YFSETQ. Germline trimming cut 4 bases from V and 0 bases from J; bases unmatched to any gene: 8. The CDR3 coding sequence is TGCGCCAGCAGCGTAGGACAGGTCATAAGCACAGATACGCAGTATTTT. Residues: CASSVGQVISTDTQYF.

The J gene is TRBJ1-1, the V gene TRBV19, with D perhaps TRBD1 (6 bases). V was clipped by 3 bases and J by 4 bases, with 9 bases between them. CDR1 is LNHDA, CDR2 SQIVND, per germline (reference sequence). This CDR3 has 13 residues. CDR3 protein: CASSIRGGTEAFF. The CDR3 bases are TGTGCCAGTAGTATTAGGGGGGGCACTGAAGCTTTCTTT.

This clone was seen a single time. This chain joins TRBV18 and TRBJ2-7; 7 nucleotides match TRBD1. The germline gives CDR1 KGHSH, CDR2 LQKENI. The CDR3 loop spans 14 amino acids. The V segment lost 4 bases and the J segment 0 bases; nucleotides outside the gene matches: 3. DNA of the CDR3: TGTGCCAGCTCACGACAGGGTGACTCCTACGAGCAGTACTTC. Protein product: CASSRQGDSYEQYF.

In this sample, this clone turned up once. This chain uses TRBV6-4 with TRBJ2-6, with a possible D match to TRBD2 (6 bases). Looked up from germline, CDR1 is MRHNA and CDR2 is SNTAGT. V was cut by 2 bases and J by 0 bases, with 8 bases left in between. This CDR3 comprises 16 residues. CDR3 sequence: CASSDGRSSGANVLTF. CDR3 bases: TGTGCCAGCAGTGACGGGAGGAGCTCTGGGGCCAACGTCCTGACTTTC.

The chain couples TRBV5-1 to TRBJ2-5; the match to TRBD2 covers 14 bases. Germline V CDR1 and CDR2: SGHRS, YFSETQ. V lost 3 bases and J lost 5; bases outside the gene matches: 3. This CDR3 region has 15 residues. Written as DNA, the CDR3 is TGCGCCAGCAGCTCGGGACTAGCGGGGGAGGAGACCCAGTACTTC. It yields the protein CASSSGLAGEETQYF. The full variable domain, completed using reference TRBV5-1 and TRBJ2-5, is KAGVTQTPRYLIKTRGQQVTLSCSPISGHRSVSWYQQTPGQGLQFLFEYFSETQRNKGNFPGRFSGRQFSNSRSEMNVSTLELGDSALYLCASSSGLAGEETQYFGPGTRLLVL.

J is TRBJ1-5 and V is TRBV4-1, with 9 bases fitting TRBD1. Germline V lookup: CDR1 MGHRA, CDR2 YSYEKL. The CDR3 has 15 amino acids. Losses at the gene ends were 3 bases for V and 7 bases for J; bases not matched to a gene: 7. CDR3 DNA sequence: TGCGCCAGCAGCCAGGGGGACAGGGCCGCGCAGCCCCAGCATTTT. Amino acid sequence: CASSQGDRAAQPQHF.

The V gene is TRBV29-1, the J gene TRBJ2-1; D may be TRBD2 (6 bases). The CDR3 is 16 residues long. Germline-derived CDR1 and CDR2 are SQVTM and ANQGSEA. V was cut by 4 bases and J by 1 base, with 17 bases left in between. The CDR3 is CSVGAGTESSYNEQFF. The CDR3 region has the DNA TGCAGCGTTGGGGCCGGGACTGAATCTTCCTACAATGAGCAGTTCTTC.

This chain connects TRBV5-1 to TRBJ2-1; TRBD1 is a possible D gene (5 bases). Germline CDR1 and CDR2: SGHRS and YFSETQ. The V end lost 2 bases, the J end lost 7 bases, and 13 bases lay between the germline ends. The CDR3 is 14 amino acids. CDR3 sequence reads: CASSLLSSGNEQFF. The CDR3 DNA reads TGCGCCAGCAGCTTATTAAGTTCAGGGAATGAGCAGTTCTTC.

This chain joins TRBV7-2 and TRBJ1-5; 12 bases align to TRBD1. Germline V lookup: CDR1 SGHTA, CDR2 FQGNSA. The CDR3 length is 19 residues. The J segment lost 0 bases and the V segment lost 5 bases, leaving 11 bases of the junction unmatched. CDR3 region: CASSPPGTGGDYSNQPQHF. DNA of the CDR3: TGTGCCAGCAGCCCCCCCGGGACAGGGGGCGATTATAGCAATCAGCCCCAGCATTTT.